Listed below are T cell receptor beta chains from one sample, sequenced in a study of T-cell memory formation after mild COVID-19. TCRdb ran MiXCR on the 5' RACE reads and lists one entry per CDR3 protein. The profile shows about 500,000 distinct CDR3 sequences, over 20% of them singletons. The sample comprised PBMCs or a T cell subset sorted from them (not recorded which). These receptors all come from an adult woman who had mild COVID-19 (a few samples of this study predate the infection). Cell type and time point are not known. The CDR3 runs from the conserved cysteine through the conserved F or W. A D gene is named only where the DNA matches it firmly. Clone size is shown for a subset of rows, as once, few, many or a class of expanded clone.

j_call | clone_size | d_call | v_call | cdr3_nt | cdr3_aa
TRBJ1-5 | - | - | TRBV12-3/TRBV12-4 | TGTGCCAGCAGTTTCTCGGTTTATCAGCCCCAGCATTTT | CASSFSVYQPQHF
TRBJ2-2 | - | - | TRBV5-5 | TGTGCCAGCGGGGGAGAGCCCAACACCGGGGAGCTGTTTTTT | CASGGEPNTGELFF
TRBJ2-7 | few | - | TRBV5-6 | TGTGCCAGCAGCTTGGATGGAGCGGAGCAGTACTTC | CASSLDGAEQYF
TRBJ1-1 | once | - | TRBV15 | TGTGCCACCAGCCCCGATTGGAGGGACACTGAAGCTTTCTTT | CATSPDWRDTEAFF
TRBJ2-1 | few | TRBD1 | TRBV6-5 | TGTGCCAGCACCGGGACAGGGGTACGGAATGAGCAGTTCTTC | CASTGTGVRNEQFF
TRBJ2-7 | - | - | TRBV12-3/TRBV12-4 | TGTGCCAGCAGCAGGGGGGCGGGGGACGAGCAGTACTTC | CASSRGAGDEQYF
TRBJ2-7 | - | - | TRBV7-2 | TGTGCCAGCAGCTTAGCGGACCGACCCTCCTACGAGCAGTACTTC | CASSLADRPSYEQYF
TRBJ1-6 | many | - | TRBV5-1 | TGCGCCAGCAGCTTGGAGTCGACACCCCTCCACTTT | CASSLESTPLHF
TRBJ1-1 | few | - | TRBV12-3/TRBV12-4 | TGTGCCAGCAGTTTCTTGGCAGAAGCTTTCTTT | CASSFLAEAFF
TRBJ2-5 | few | - | TRBV15 | TGTGCCACCAGCAGGGAGGGACAGCCCGGGGGGACCCAGTACTTC | CATSREGQPGGTQYF
TRBJ2-7 | - | TRBD1 | TRBV29-1 | TGCAGCGTTGAAGAATTACAGGGGGCGATCTACGAGCAGTACTTC | CSVEELQGAIYEQYF
TRBJ2-1 | - | - | TRBV5-1 | TGCGCCAGCAGCTCGAGAGGACATGGGAACTACAATGAGCAGTTCTTC | CASSSRGHGNYNEQFF
TRBJ1-2 | few | TRBD1 | TRBV5-1 | TGCGCCAGCAGCACGGCGGGACAGGGCTATGGCTACACCTTC | CASSTAGQGYGYTF
TRBJ2-7 | - | - | TRBV24-1 | TGTGCCACCAGCTCCTCAGGAACCTACGAGCAGTACTTC | CATSSSGTYEQYF
TRBJ2-7 | few | - | TRBV7-3 | TGTGCCAGCAGCTTCGGGCAGGCCCGCGAGCAGTACTTC | CASSFGQAREQYF
TRBJ2-1 | - | TRBD2 | TRBV7-9 | TGTGCCAGCAGCCCGCCGGGACTAGCGAACAATGAGCAGTTCTTC | CASSPPGLANNEQFF
TRBJ2-7 | few | - | TRBV5-5 | TGTGCCAGCAGCTTCAAGGAACCACTCTCCTACGAGCAGTACTTC | CASSFKEPLSYEQYF
TRBJ2-6 | few | - | TRBV5-1 | TGCGCCAGCAGCTTGGAATCTGGGGCCAACGTCCTGACTTTC | CASSLESGANVLTF
TRBJ2-7 | few | TRBD2 | TRBV3-1 | TGTGCCAGCAGCCAAGATTTAGCGGGAGGGTACGAGCAGTACTTC | CASSQDLAGGYEQYF
TRBJ1-2 | few | - | TRBV12-3/TRBV12-4 | TGTGCCAGCAGTTTAGAAGGGACCTCTGGCTACACCTTC | CASSLEGTSGYTF
TRBJ1-4 | few | - | TRBV7-8 | TGTGCCAGCAGCTTAGTGCAGGGACAAAAACTGTTTTTT | CASSLVQGQKLFF
TRBJ2-7 | - | TRBD2 | TRBV4-3 | TGCGCCAGCAGCCAATCTAGCGGCGTCATAACCTACGAGCAGTACTTC | CASSQSSGVITYEQYF
TRBJ2-3 | - | - | TRBV24-1 | TGTGCCACCAGTGCGAGCGGCTCACAGATAACGCAGTATTTT | CATSASGSQITQYF
TRBJ2-1 | many | - | TRBV3-1 | TGTGCCAGCAGCTACGGCGGTGAGCAGTTCTTC | CASSYGGEQFF
TRBJ1-2 | many | TRBD1 | TRBV7-9 | TGTGCCAGCAGCTCTCACAGGGGGCGTAACTATGGCTACACCTTC | CASSSHRGRNYGYTF
TRBJ2-7 | - | - | TRBV7-8 | TGTGCCAGCAGCTTAGGAGCAAACGAGCAGTACTTC | CASSLGANEQYF
TRBJ2-3 | - | - | TRBV5-6 | TGTGCCAGCAGCTTGGTGTTCGGGGGCGCCTCGACAGATACGCAGTATTTT | CASSLVFGGASTDTQYF
TRBJ2-5 | few | - | TRBV7-2 | TGTGCCAGCAGTGTTTATTTGAGGTCGGAAGAGACCCAGTACTTC | CASSVYLRSEETQYF
TRBJ2-1 | - | - | TRBV20-1 | TGCAGTGCTAGGAAGAGTTCCAATGAGCAGTTCTTC | CSARKSSNEQFF
TRBJ2-5 | - | TRBD2 | TRBV10-3 | TGTGCCATCAGTGAGCCGAGCGGGGTGAGAGAGACCCAGTACTTC | CAISEPSGVRETQYF
TRBJ2-5 | - | TRBD1 | TRBV6-7 | TGTGCCAGCATCGGGGACAGAGAAGTTTGGACCCAGTACTTC | CASIGDREVWTQYF
TRBJ2-2 | many | TRBD2 | TRBV7-9 | TGTGCCAGCAGCCCAACGGGACTAGCGTCCACCGGGGAGCTGTTTTTT | CASSPTGLASTGELFF
TRBJ2-1 | many | TRBD1 | TRBV5-1 | TGCGCCAGCAGCAGTGGGACAGGGCCCTACAATGAGCAGTTCTTC | CASSSGTGPYNEQFF
TRBJ2-2 | - | - | TRBV4-3 | TGCGCCAGCAGCCAAGATAGGTTTCTCGCGGGACCCGGGGAGCTGTTTTTT | CASSQDRFLAGPGELFF
TRBJ1-5 | many | - | TRBV7-9 | TGTGCCAGCAGCTTCGGCGGCAATCAGCCCCAGCATTTT | CASSFGGNQPQHF
TRBJ2-5 | - | TRBD2 | TRBV9 | TGTGCCAGCAGCGTAGGTCAGCGGGGGACCCAGTACTTC | CASSVGQRGTQYF
TRBJ1-6 | - | - | TRBV5-1 | TGCGCCAGCAGCAAAGAAGTAACTGGGTTAAATTCACCCCTCCACTTT | CASSKEVTGLNSPLHF
TRBJ1-2 | - | TRBD1 | TRBV12-3/TRBV12-4 | TGTGCCAGCAGTGGCGGGACAGGGGTTTTTGGCTACACCTTC | CASSGGTGVFGYTF
TRBJ2-7 | few | - | TRBV6-2/TRBV6-3 | TGTGCCAGCAGTAACCCGGCGGGGACCCTTTACGAGCAGTACTTC | CASSNPAGTLYEQYF
TRBJ2-3 | many | - | TRBV4-1 | TGCGCCAGCAGCATACAGGCTGGGGGGTCAGATACGCAGTATTTT | CASSIQAGGSDTQYF
TRBJ2-3 | - | TRBD1 | TRBV7-9 | TGTGCCAGCAGGGACAGGACTAGCACAGATACGCAGTATTTT | CASRDRTSTDTQYF
TRBJ1-1 | - | - | TRBV7-9 | TGTGCCTCGAGTGGAAGACGCACTGAAGCTTTCTTT | CASSGRRTEAFF
TRBJ2-2 | few | - | TRBV2 | TGTGCCAGCTCCACGACGGGGACTACCGGGGAGCTGTTTTTT | CASSTTGTTGELFF
TRBJ2-2 | - | TRBD1 | TRBV29-1 | TGCAGCGTTGACTTAACAGGGGGCAACACCGGGGAGCTGTTTTTT | CSVDLTGGNTGELFF
TRBJ2-1 | few | TRBD2 | TRBV2 | TGTGCCAGCAGTGGACTAGCTCGAAATGAGCAGTTCTTC | CASSGLARNEQFF
TRBJ2-7 | - | - | TRBV18 | TGTGCCAGCTCACCACTGCAGGGGAACGAGCAGTACTTC | CASSPLQGNEQYF
TRBJ2-3 | - | - | TRBV20-1 | TGCAGTGCTAGGAGTGGCCAACTGGGGGGGCACACAGATACGCAGTATTTT | CSARSGQLGGHTDTQYF
TRBJ1-1 | - | - | TRBV2 | TGTGCCAGCAGTGTGAGTAACAGGGATCGGACTGAAGCTTTCTTT | CASSVSNRDRTEAFF
TRBJ2-7 | - | TRBD2 | TRBV11-2 | TGTGCCAGCAGCTTAGGTTCTAGCGGGAGGGCCAACGAGCAGTACTTC | CASSLGSSGRANEQYF